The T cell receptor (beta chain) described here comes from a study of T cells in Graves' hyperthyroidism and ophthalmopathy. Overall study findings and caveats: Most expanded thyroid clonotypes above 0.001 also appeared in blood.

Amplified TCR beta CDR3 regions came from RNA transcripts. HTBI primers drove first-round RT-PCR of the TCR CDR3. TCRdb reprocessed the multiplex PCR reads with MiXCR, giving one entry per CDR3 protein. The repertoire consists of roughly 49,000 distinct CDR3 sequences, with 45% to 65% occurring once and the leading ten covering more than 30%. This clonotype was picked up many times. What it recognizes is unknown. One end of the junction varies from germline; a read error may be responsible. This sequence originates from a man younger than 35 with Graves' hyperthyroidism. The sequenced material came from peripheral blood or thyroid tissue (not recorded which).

The CDR3 is CANSHDSDNSPLHF. The CDR3, as DNA: TGTGCCAACAGCCACGACAGTGATAATTCACCCCTCCACTTT. V gene TRBV7-9 combines with J gene TRBJ1-6; TRBD1 is a possible D gene (5 bases). Germline-derived CDR1 and CDR2 are SEHNR and FQNEAQ (reference sequence). The CDR3 is 14 residues long.